Listed here are 24 T cell receptor beta chains from one sample, sequenced in a study of glioma-infiltrating T cells after dendritic cell vaccination. As to time point: after dendritic cell vaccination, including at tumor progression/relapse. Generated by immunoSEQ multiplex PCR, the TCRdb table keeps only in-frame clones and is missing some. The data hold about 24,000 clones, with roughly 89% observed a single time. The sequencing used blood, collected after dendritic cell vaccination. The receptors derive from a human donor with glioblastoma.

J is TRBJ1-1 and V is TRBV10-3; 10 bases are shared with TRBD1. J lost 4 bases, V lost 3 bases, and 5 bases had no gene match. The CDR3 is 15 residues long. Per the germline V gene, CDR1 is ENHRY and CDR2 is SYGVKD. The CDR3, as DNA: TGTGCCATCAGTGAAGGGACAGGGGCCAGCACTGAAGCTTTCTTT. This encodes CAISEGTGASTEAFF.

This clone came up a few times. V usage is TRBV7-2 and J usage is TRBJ2-1; 10 positions match TRBD2. Trimming cost V 3 bases and J 5 bases; bases outside gene matches: 10. The CDR3 spans 17 residues. In germline, CDR1 is SGHTA, CDR2 FQGNSA. CDR3 DNA: TGTGCCAGCAGCTTTATCCTCCTTAGCGGGGGGAACAATGAGCAGTTCTTC. It encodes CASSFILLSGGNNEQFF.

This chain uses TRBV6-5 with TRBJ2-2; D not resolved. The CDR3 spans 13 residues. Trimming shortened V by 4 bases and J by 4 bases, and 7 bases separated the two germline ends. Germline CDR1 is MNHEY and CDR2 is SVGAGI. CDR3 sequence: CASSFGPTGELFF. Written as DNA, the CDR3 is TGTGCCAGCAGTTTTGGCCCCACCGGGGAGCTGTTTTTT.

The V call is TRBV4-1, the J call TRBJ1-4; D gene ambiguous. V gave up 7 bases and J gave up 1 base, with 7 bases separating them. The CDR3 contains 13 residues. Germline CDR1 MGHRA, CDR2 YSYEKL. In DNA form, the CDR3 reads TGCGCCAGCATGCCAGGAACTAATGAAAAACTGTTTTTT. Translation gives CASMPGTNEKLFF.

The J gene is TRBJ1-2, the V gene TRBV4-2; weak D call: TRBD1 (5 bases). CDR1 LGHNA and CDR2 YNFKEQ come from the germline V gene. This CDR3 region has 16 residues. V was pared by 2 bases and J by 2 bases, with 15 bases between. The CDR3 reads CASSQLGLDGNYGYTF. Here the CDR3 DNA reads TGTGCCAGCAGCCAATTGGGGCTTGACGGGAACTATGGCTACACCTTC.

The chain links TRBV11-3 to TRBJ2-1; no clear D gene. Trimming pared 3 bases from V and 6 bases from J, leaving 9 bases between. CDR1 and CDR2 (germline): SGHNT, YENEEA. The CDR3 totals 13 residues. CDR3 amino acids: CASSFPGSNEQFF. The CDR3 DNA is TGTGCCAGCAGCTTTCCAGGATCCAATGAGCAGTTCTTC.

CDR3 bases: TGTGCCAGCAGCTATACAGGATACGAGCAGTACTTC. It encodes CASSYTGYEQYF. J is TRBJ2-7 and V is TRBV7-2; perhaps TRBD1 as D (5 bases). The length of the CDR3 is 12 residues. CDR1 SGHTA and CDR2 FQGNSA come from the germline V gene. Trimming left V 4 bases short and J 4 bases short, with 8 bases between.

The rearrangement joins TRBV5-1 to TRBJ2-1; possibly TRBD2 for D (5 bases). V lost 4 bases to trimming and J lost 7 bases, with 12 bases between them. Germline CDR1 SGHRS, CDR2 YFSETQ. This CDR3 contains 13 residues. In nucleotides, the CDR3 is TGCGCCAGCAGCCCTCGGACTCAAAATGAGCAGTTCTTC. This sequence encodes CASSPRTQNEQFF.

The rearrangement links TRBV2 to TRBJ1-1, with 8 bases lining up with TRBD1. V was clipped by 6 bases and J by 8 bases; unmatched bases: 2. The CDR3 consists of 11 residues. CDR1 is SNHLY, CDR2 FYNNEI, per germline. The CDR3 reads CASRTGVEAFF. The CDR3 DNA reads TGTGCCAGCAGGACAGGGGTCGAAGCTTTCTTT.

For the CDR3, the DNA is TGTGCCACCAACGGACAGACCCAAGAGACCCAGTACTTC. Translated: CATNGQTQETQYF. This chain uses TRBV15 with TRBJ2-5; possibly TRBD1 for D (6 bases). CDR3 length: 13 residues. Trimming took 7 bases from V and 1 from J, leaving 10 bases between them. The germline CDR1 and CDR2 sequences are LNHNV and YYDKDF (reference sequence). The whole variable domain, remainder taken from reference TRBV15 and TRBJ2-5, is DAMVIQNPRYQVTQFGKPVTLSCSQTLNHNVMYWYQQKSSQAPKLLFHYYDKDFNNEADTPDNFQSRRPNTSFCFLDIRSPGLGDTAMYLCATNGQTQETQYFGPGTRLLVL.

J is TRBJ2-4 and V is TRBV4-2, with TRBD2 identical over 11 bases. Germline CDR1 is LGHNA and CDR2 is YNFKEQ. The CDR3 sequence is 17 residues long. Trimming at V came to 8 bases and at J to 0 bases, leaving 9 bases not matched to a gene. The CDR3 sequence is CASRGDSGGVAKNIQYF. CDR3 in DNA: TGTGCCAGCCGCGGTGATAGCGGGGGGGTAGCCAAAAACATTCAGTACTTC.

The sample holds a few counts of this clone. The CDR3 DNA reads TGTGCCAGCAGCCTATTAAAAACCGCGGCCGTCTACGAGCAGTACTTC. Residues: CASSLLKTAAVYEQYF. V and J are TRBV5-6 and TRBJ2-7; unclear D gene. CDR1 SGHDT and CDR2 YYEEEE come from the germline V gene. This CDR3 has 16 residues. Trimming shortened V by 4 bases and J by 3 bases, and 20 bases separated the two germline ends.

This clone showed up just once. V and J are TRBV25-1 and TRBJ2-2, with 7 positions matching TRBD1. There are 14 residues in the CDR3. Trimming took 6 bases from V and 7 from J; bases not matched to a gene: 8. Germline CDR1 is MGHDK and CDR2 is SYGVNS. The CDR3 is CASRKGQWSGELFF. The DNA for the CDR3 is TGTGCCAGCAGAAAGGGACAGTGGAGCGGGGAGCTGTTTTTT. Full variable domain (missing parts from reference TRBV25-1 and TRBJ2-2): EADIYQTPRYLVIGTGKKITLECSQTMGHDKMYWYQQDPGMELHLIHYSYGVNSTEKGDLSSESTVSRIRTEHFPLTLESARPSHTSQYLCASRKGQWSGELFFGEGSRLTVL.

V and J are TRBV30 and TRBJ2-7; perhaps TRBD1 as D (6 bases). Looked up from germline, CDR1 is GTSNPN and CDR2 is SVGIG (reference sequence). Trimming removed 4 bases at V and 2 bases at J, with 9 bases between. The CDR3 totals 12 residues. CDR3 sequence: CAWNRATYEQYF. DNA of the CDR3: TGTGCCTGGAACAGGGCCACCTACGAGCAGTACTTC. Combining the CDR3 with reference TRBV30 and TRBJ2-7 gives the whole variable domain SQTIHQWPATLVQPVGSPLSLECTVEGTSNPNLYWYRQAAGRGLQLLFYSVGIGQISSEVPQNLSASRPQDRQFILSSKKLLLSDSGFYLCAWNRATYEQYFGPGTRLTVT.

V usage is TRBV5-5 and J usage is TRBJ2-7; D possibly corresponds to TRBD2 (5 bases). CDR1 and CDR2 (germline): SGHKS, YYEKEE (reference sequence). This CDR3 has 15 residues. V shed 1 base and J shed 7 bases, with 18 bases lying between them. The chain's CDR3 is CASSLWTGTTGEQYF. DNA of the CDR3: TGTGCCAGCAGCTTGTGGACGGGAACTACGGGGGAGCAGTACTTC.

V is TRBV19 and J is TRBJ1-5, with D maybe TRBD1 (5 bases). The CDR3 is made up of 15 amino acids. V lost 5 bases and J 6 bases, leaving 17 bases between the germline ends. The germline V gene encodes CDR1 LNHDA and CDR2 SQIVND (reference sequence). The CDR3 DNA reads TGTGCCAGTAGTCTAACCGGGGGGAGTTTTCAGCCCCAGCATTTT. It specifies CASSLTGGSFQPQHF.

The rearrangement joins TRBV5-1 to TRBJ2-2; D is perhaps TRBD1 (6 bases). The CDR3 consists of 15 residues. V gave up 2 bases and J gave up 2 bases, with 10 bases separating them. Per the germline V gene, CDR1 is SGHRS and CDR2 is YFSETQ. The DNA of the CDR3 is TGCGCCAGCAGCTTAATGGGACAAAACACCGGGGAGCTGTTTTTT. Amino acid sequence: CASSLMGQNTGELFF.

This clone was recorded once. J is TRBJ1-6 and V is TRBV6-9, with TRBD1 matching 8 bases. The CDR3 totals 15 residues. Germline V CDR1 and CDR2: MNHGY, SVAAGI. V was clipped by 5 bases and J by 9 bases; unmatched bases: 9. Here the CDR3 DNA reads TGTGCCAGCAGTGATACTATTACAGGGGGTTCACCCCTCCACTTT. It codes for CASSDTITGGSPLHF.

The J gene is TRBJ1-1, the V gene TRBV11-2; D remains ambiguous. Germline CDR1 and CDR2: SGHAT and FQNNGV. The CDR3 consists of 11 residues. V was clipped by 6 bases and J by 0 bases, with 2 bases between them. The CDR3 coding sequence is TGTGCCAGCAGTATGAACACTGAAGCTTTCTTT. Protein: CASSMNTEAFF. Full variable domain (remainder filled in from reference TRBV11-2 and TRBJ1-1): EAGVAQSPRYKIIEKRQSVAFWCNPISGHATLYWYQQILGQGPKLLIQFQNNGVVDDSQLPKDRFSAERLKGVDSTLKIQPAKLEDSAVYLCASSMNTEAFFGQGTRLTVV.

The V gene is TRBV2, the J gene TRBJ1-2; 9 bases match TRBD1. CDR1 is SNHLY, CDR2 FYNNEI, per germline. With V trimmed by 5 bases and J by 2 bases, 6 bases remained unmatched. The CDR3 contains 15 residues. This CDR3 is CASSYRDRVNYGYTF. CDR3 DNA sequence: TGTGCCAGCAGTTACCGGGACAGGGTCAACTATGGCTACACCTTC.

CDR3 protein: CASSMGTVSYEQYF. The DNA of the CDR3 is TGTGCCAGTAGCATGGGGACAGTCTCCTACGAGCAGTACTTC. The J gene is TRBJ2-7, the V gene TRBV19; 7 bases agree with TRBD1. Germline CDR1 reads LNHDA; CDR2 reads SQIVND (reference sequence). V trimming: 6 bases; J trimming: 0 bases; junction bases outside the gene matches: 5. This CDR3 has 14 residues.

CDR3 protein: CASSLNVDKNIQYF. In nucleotides, the CDR3 is TGTGCCAGCAGTTTAAACGTAGACAAAAACATTCAGTACTTC. The chain is built from TRBV27 and TRBJ2-4; D unclear. V was clipped by 2 bases and J by 3 bases, with 8 bases between them. CDR3 size: 14 residues. Germline CDR1 and CDR2: MNHEY and SMNVEV (reference sequence).

The CDR3 is CASSHRTGARAAFF. The CDR3 DNA sequence: TGTGCCAGCAGCCACCGAACAGGGGCCAGGGCAGCTTTCTTT. V usage is TRBV14 and J usage is TRBJ1-1; TRBD1 matches at 7 bases. This CDR3 has 14 amino acids. The germline V gene has CDR1 SGHDN and CDR2 FVKESK. J lost 10 bases, V lost 3 bases, and 11 bases had no gene match. Complete variable domain (other parts from reference TRBV14 and TRBJ1-1): EAGVTQFPSHSVIEKGQTVTLRCDPISGHDNLYWYRRVMGKEIKFLLHFVKESKQDESGMPNNRFLAERTGGTYSTLKVQPAELEDSGVYFCASSHRTGARAAFFGQGTRLTVV.

The J gene is TRBJ2-7, the V gene TRBV12-1; the D call TRBD1 from the table was never checked on the DNA. TRBV12-1 is a recognized pseudogene. The CDR3 has 12 residues. CDR3 amino acids: CASIYRAHEQYF. Written as DNA, the CDR3 is TGTGCCAGCATCTACAGGGCCCACGAGCAGTACTTC.